This TCR beta chain was sequenced during a study of control samples from healthy donors and cancer patients. This CDR3 is 15 amino acids long. V was shortened by 5 bases and J by 0 bases, with 11 bases between the two germline ends. Per the germline V gene, CDR1 is SSHAT and CDR2 is FNYEAQ (reference sequence). Generated by immunoSEQ multiplex PCR, the TCRdb table keeps only in-frame clones and is missing some. The sample lists 90,000 to 150,000 clones, approximately 90% occurring once. Input material: blood. The sequence derives from a man aged 40-50 years in good health. The chain links TRBV7-7 to TRBJ2-1; D is tentatively TRBD1 or TRBD2 (5 bases each). CDR3 sequence reads: CASSHGTLSYNEQFF. CDR3 bases: TGTGCCAGCAGCCATGGGACGCTCTCCTACAATGAGCAGTTCTTC.